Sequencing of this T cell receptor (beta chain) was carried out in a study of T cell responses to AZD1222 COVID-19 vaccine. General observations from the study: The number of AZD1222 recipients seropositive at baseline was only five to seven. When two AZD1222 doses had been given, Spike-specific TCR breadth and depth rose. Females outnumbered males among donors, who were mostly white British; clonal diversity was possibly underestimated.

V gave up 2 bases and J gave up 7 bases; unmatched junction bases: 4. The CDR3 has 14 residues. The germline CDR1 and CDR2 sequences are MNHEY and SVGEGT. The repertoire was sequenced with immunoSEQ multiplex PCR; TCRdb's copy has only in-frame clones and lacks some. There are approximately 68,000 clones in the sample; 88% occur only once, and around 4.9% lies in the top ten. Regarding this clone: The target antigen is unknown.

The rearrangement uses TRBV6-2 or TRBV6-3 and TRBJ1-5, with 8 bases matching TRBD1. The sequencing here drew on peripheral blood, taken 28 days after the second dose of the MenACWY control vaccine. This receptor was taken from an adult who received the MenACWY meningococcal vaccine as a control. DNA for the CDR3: TGTGCCAGCAGTTACCAGGGGGCTAGCCAGCCCCAGCATTTT. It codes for CASSYQGASQPQHF.